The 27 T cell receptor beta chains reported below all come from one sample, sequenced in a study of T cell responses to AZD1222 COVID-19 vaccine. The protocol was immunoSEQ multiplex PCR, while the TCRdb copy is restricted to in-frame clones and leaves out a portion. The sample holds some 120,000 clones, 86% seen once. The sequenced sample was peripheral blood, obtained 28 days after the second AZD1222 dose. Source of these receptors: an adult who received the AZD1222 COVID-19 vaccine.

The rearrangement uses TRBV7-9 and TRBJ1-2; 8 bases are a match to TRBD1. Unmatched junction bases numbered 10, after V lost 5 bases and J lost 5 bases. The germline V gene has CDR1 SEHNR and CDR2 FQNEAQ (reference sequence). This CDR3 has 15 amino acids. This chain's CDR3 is CASSPGGRVGYGYTF. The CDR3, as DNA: TGTGCCAGCAGCCCAGGGGGCAGGGTTGGGTATGGCTACACCTTC.

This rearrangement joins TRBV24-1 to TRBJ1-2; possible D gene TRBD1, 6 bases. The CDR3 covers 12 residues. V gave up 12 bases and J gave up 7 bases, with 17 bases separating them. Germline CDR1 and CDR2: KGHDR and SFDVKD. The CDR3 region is CAANTGNGGYTF. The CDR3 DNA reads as TGTGCCGCCAATACAGGGAACGGTGGCTACACCTTC.

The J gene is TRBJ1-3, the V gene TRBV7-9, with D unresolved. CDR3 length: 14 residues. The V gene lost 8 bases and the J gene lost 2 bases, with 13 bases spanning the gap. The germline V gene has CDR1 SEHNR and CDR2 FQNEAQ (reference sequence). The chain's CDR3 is CASGLRGAGNTIYF. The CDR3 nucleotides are TGTGCCAGCGGATTACGCGGGGCTGGAAACACCATATATTTT.

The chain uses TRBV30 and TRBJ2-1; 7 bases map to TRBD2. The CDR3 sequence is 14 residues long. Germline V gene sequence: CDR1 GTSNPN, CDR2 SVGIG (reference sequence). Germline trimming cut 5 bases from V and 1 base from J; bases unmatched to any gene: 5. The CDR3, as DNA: TGTGCCTGGGGCGGGGGAAGGTCCTACAATGAGCAGTTCTTC. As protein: CAWGGGRSYNEQFF.

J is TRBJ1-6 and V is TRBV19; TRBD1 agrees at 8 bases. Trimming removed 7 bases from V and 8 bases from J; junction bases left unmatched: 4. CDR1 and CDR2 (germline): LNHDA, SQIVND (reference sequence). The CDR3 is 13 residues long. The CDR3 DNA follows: TGTGCCAGTAAGGACAGGGAATATTCACCCCTCCACTTT. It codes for CASKDREYSPLHF.

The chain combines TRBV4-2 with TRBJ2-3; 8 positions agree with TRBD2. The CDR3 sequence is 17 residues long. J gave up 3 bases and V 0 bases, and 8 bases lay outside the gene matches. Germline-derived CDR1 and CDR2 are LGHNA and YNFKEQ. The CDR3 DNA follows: TGTGCCAGCAGCCAAGATAAGTGGACTAGCCAGACAGATACGCAGTATTTT. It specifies CASSQDKWTSQTDTQYF.

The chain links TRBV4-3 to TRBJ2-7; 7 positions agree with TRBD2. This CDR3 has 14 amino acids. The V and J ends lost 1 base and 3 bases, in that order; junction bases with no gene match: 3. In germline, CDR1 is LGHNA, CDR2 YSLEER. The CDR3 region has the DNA TGCGCCAGCAGCCAAGGCGGGAGAAACTACGAGCAGTACTTC. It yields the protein CASSQGGRNYEQYF.

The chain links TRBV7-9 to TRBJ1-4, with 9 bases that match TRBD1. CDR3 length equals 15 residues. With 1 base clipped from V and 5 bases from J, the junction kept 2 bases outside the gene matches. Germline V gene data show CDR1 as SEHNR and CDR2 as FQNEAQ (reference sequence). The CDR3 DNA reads TGTGCCAGCAGCTTAGGAGACAGGGGGAATGAAAAACTGTTTTTT. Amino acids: CASSLGDRGNEKLFF.

DNA of the CDR3: TGTGCCAGCAGCTTAGGCCAAGGGGGTATGAACACTGAAGCTTTCTTT. It codes for CASSLGQGGMNTEAFF. This chain links TRBV11-2 with TRBJ1-1; D is perhaps TRBD1 (6 bases). The CDR3 runs 16 residues. Trimming took off 1 base at V and 0 bases at J, with 12 bases between the two ends. The V gene's germline CDR1 is SGHAT and CDR2 FQNNGV.

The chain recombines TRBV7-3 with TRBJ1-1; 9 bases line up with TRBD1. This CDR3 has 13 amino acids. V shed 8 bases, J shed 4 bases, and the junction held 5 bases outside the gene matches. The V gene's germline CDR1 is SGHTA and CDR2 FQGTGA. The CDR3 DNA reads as TGTGCCAGCGGACAGGGGCGGGGCACTGAAGCTTTCTTT. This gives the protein CASGQGRGTEAFF.

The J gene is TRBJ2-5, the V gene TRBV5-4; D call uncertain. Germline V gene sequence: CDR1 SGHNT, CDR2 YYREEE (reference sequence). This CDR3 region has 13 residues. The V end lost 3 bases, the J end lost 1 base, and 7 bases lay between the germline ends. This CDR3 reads CASSSPLQETQYF. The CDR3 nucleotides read TGTGCCAGCAGCTCCCCACTCCAAGAGACCCAGTACTTC.

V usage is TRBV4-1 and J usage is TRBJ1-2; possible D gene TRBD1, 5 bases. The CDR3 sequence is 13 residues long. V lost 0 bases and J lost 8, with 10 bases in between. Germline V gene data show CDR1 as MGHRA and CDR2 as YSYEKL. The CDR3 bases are TGCGCCAGCAGCCAAGAGGGTAAGGGGGGCTACACCTTC. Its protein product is CASSQEGKGGYTF.

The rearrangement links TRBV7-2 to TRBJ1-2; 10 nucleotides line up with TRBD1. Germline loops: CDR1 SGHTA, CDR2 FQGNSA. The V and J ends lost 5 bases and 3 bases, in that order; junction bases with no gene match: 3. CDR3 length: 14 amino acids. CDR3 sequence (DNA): TGTGCCAGCAGCAGGACAGGGGGGTACTATGGCTACACCTTC. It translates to CASSRTGGYYGYTF.

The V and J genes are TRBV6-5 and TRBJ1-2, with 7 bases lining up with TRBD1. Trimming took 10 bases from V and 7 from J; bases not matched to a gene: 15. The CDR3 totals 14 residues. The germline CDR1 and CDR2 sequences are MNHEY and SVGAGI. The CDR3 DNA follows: TGTGCCACCGCCTTCGGGGTCCAGGGGGGTGGCTACACCTTC. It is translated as CATAFGVQGGGYTF.

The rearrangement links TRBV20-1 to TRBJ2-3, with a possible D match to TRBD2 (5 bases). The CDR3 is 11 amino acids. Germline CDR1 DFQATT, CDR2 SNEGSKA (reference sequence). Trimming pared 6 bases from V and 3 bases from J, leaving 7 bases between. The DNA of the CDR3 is TGCAGTGCCGAGGGTACAGATACGCAGTATTTT. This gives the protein CSAEGTDTQYF.

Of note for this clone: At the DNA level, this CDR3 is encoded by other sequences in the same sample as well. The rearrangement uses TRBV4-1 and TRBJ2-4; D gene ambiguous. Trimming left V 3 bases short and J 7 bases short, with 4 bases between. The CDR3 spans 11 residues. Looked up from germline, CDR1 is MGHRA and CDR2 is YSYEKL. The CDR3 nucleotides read TGCGCCAGCAGCCAGCAGAACATTCAGTACTTC. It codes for CASSQQNIQYF.

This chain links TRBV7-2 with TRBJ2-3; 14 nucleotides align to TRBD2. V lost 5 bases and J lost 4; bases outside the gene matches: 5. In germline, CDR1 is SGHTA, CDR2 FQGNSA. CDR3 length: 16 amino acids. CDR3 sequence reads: CASSIGLAGGADTQYF. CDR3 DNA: TGTGCCAGCAGCATCGGACTAGCGGGGGGCGCAGATACGCAGTATTTT.

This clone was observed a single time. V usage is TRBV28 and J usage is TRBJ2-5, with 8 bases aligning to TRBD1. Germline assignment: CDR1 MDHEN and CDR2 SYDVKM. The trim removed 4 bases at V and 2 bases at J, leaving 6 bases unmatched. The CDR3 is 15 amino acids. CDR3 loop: CASSSAGTGQETQYF. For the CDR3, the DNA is TGTGCCAGCAGTTCCGCGGGGACAGGTCAAGAGACCCAGTACTTC.

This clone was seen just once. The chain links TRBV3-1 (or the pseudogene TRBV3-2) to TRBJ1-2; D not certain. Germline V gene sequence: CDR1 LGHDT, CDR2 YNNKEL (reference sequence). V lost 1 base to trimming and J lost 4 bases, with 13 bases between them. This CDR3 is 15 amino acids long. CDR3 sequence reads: CASSQGTERFYGYTF. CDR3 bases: TGTGCCAGCAGCCAAGGGACTGAAAGGTTCTATGGCTACACCTTC.

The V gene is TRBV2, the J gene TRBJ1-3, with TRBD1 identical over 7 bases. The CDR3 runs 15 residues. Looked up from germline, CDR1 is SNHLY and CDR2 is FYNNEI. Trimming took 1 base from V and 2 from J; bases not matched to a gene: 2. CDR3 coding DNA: TGTGCCAGCAGTGAAGGGACAGGACCTGGAAACACCATATATTTT. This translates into CASSEGTGPGNTIYF.

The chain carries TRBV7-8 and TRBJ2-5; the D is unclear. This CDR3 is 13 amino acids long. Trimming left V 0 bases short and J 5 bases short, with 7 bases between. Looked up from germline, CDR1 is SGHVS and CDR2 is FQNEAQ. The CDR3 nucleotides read TGTGCCAGCAGCTTAGCTAGGCCGGAGACCCAGTACTTC. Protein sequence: CASSLARPETQYF.

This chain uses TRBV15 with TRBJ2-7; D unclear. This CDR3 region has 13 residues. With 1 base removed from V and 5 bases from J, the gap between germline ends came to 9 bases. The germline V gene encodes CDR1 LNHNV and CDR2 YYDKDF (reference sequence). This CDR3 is CATSRGVENEQYF. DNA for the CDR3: TGTGCCACCAGCAGAGGCGTTGAGAACGAGCAGTACTTC.

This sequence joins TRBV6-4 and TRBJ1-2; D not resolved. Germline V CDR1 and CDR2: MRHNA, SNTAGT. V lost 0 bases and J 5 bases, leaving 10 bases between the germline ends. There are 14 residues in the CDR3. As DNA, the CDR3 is TGTGCCAGCAGTGACTCGACACTTGGGTATGGCTACACCTTC. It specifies CASSDSTLGYGYTF.

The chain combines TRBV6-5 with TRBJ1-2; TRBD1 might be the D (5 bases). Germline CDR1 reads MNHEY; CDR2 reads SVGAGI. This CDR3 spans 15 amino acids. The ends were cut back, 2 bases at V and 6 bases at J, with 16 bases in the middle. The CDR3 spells CASSYQQGRVNGYTF. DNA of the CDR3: TGTGCCAGCAGTTACCAGCAGGGACGGGTGAATGGCTACACCTTC.

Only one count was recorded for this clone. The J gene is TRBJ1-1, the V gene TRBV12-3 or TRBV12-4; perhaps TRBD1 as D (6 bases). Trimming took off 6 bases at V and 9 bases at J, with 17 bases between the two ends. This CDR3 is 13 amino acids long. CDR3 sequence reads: CASSKQGGSQAFF. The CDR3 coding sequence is TGTGCCAGCAGCAAACAGGGTGGCTCACAAGCTTTCTTT.

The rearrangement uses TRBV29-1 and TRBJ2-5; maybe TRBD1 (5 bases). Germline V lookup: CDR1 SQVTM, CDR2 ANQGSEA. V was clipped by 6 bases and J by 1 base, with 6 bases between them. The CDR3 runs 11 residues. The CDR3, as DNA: TGCAGCGTGGGGCGCCAAGAGACCCAGTACTTC. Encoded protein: CSVGRQETQYF.

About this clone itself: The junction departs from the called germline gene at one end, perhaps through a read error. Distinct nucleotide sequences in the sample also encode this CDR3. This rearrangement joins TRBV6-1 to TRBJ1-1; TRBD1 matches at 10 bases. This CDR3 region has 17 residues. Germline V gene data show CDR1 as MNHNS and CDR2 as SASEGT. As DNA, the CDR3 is TGTGCCAGTAGTGAAAAGTCGGACAGGGGGTTTTCAGCTGAAGCTTTCTTT. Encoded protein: CASSEKSDRGFSAEAFF.